These 10 T cell receptor beta chains share one sample of origin, sequenced in a study of T cell responses to AZD1222 COVID-19 vaccine (dated by TCRdb to the early 2020s). Interpreted using the paper, the time point label stands for: about 28 days (+/-7) after the second vaccine dose. The library was prepared using the immunoSEQ multiplex PCR assay. TCRdb mirrors the immuneACCESS table, restricted to in-frame sequences. Some clones are absent from its copies; in checked studies, under half trace to an unresolved V gene, and the reason for the others is unknown. This sample comprises some 150,000 clones, around 87% of them detected only once. Together, the top ten hold roughly a tenth of the sample. The material sequenced was peripheral blood, taken 28 days after the second AZD1222 dose. The receptors stem from an adult who received the AZD1222 COVID-19 vaccine.

This clone has a single count. The chain joins TRBV6-2 or TRBV6-3 to TRBJ1-5; D is possibly TRBD1 (6 bases). Trimming pared 0 bases from V and 3 bases from J, leaving 9 bases between. The CDR3 contains 15 residues. CDR1 and CDR2 from the germline V gene are MNHEY and SVGEGT. CDR3 DNA sequence: TGTGCCAGCAGTTACTCATCAGGGGCCAATCAGCCCCAGCATTTT. It is translated as CASSYSSGANQPQHF.

Only one count was recorded for this clone. The gene calls are TRBV7-9 and TRBJ1-6; a possible D gene is TRBD1 (5 bases). Germline assignment: CDR1 SEHNR and CDR2 FQNEAQ (reference sequence). The CDR3 sequence is 14 residues long. Between the trimmed V and J ends, which lost 0 bases and 8 bases, there was a span of 8 bases. The CDR3 loop reads CASSLAGAYSPLHF. CDR3 DNA: TGTGCCAGCAGCTTAGCAGGGGCGTATTCACCCCTCCACTTT.

The V and J genes are TRBV10-3 and TRBJ2-3; the match to TRBD1 covers 8 bases. With V trimmed by 6 bases and J by 2 bases, 7 bases remained unmatched. This CDR3 spans 15 amino acids. CDR1 ENHRY and CDR2 SYGVKD come from the germline V gene. The CDR3 loop is CAISGGQGPTDTQYF. CDR3 nucleotide sequence: TGTGCCATCAGCGGCGGACAGGGACCCACAGATACGCAGTATTTT.

The chain employs TRBV5-6 and TRBJ2-5, with D possibly matching TRBD1 (5 bases). Germline values: CDR1 SGHDT, CDR2 YYEEEE. The CDR3 contains 13 residues. Trimming took 4 bases from V and 4 from J, leaving 11 bases between them. The CDR3 spells CASSRRVRETQYF. Written as DNA, the CDR3 is TGTGCCAGCAGCCGCAGGGTTAGAGAGACCCAGTACTTC.

The genes are TRBV5-1 and TRBJ2-4; a weak D match, TRBD1 (6 bases). Germline V CDR1 and CDR2: SGHRS, YFSETQ. The CDR3 sequence is 14 residues long. V lost 0 bases and J 3 bases, leaving 7 bases between the germline ends. The CDR3 loop reads CASSLGDIKNIQYF. In DNA, the CDR3 is TGCGCCAGCAGCTTGGGGGACATCAAAAACATTCAGTACTTC.

This sequence joins TRBV21-1 and TRBJ1-4. TRBV21-1 is noted as a pseudogene. This CDR3 is 15 amino acids long. This CDR3 is CASSRGPGGNEKLFF. CDR3 DNA: TGTGCCAGCAGCAGGGGTCCTGGAGGAAATGAAAAACTGTTTTTT.

The rearrangement joins TRBV6-2 or TRBV6-3 to TRBJ2-7; D perhaps matches TRBD2 (6 bases). V gave up 5 bases and J gave up 5 bases, with 22 bases separating them. CDR1 MNHEY and CDR2 SVGEGT come from the germline V gene. There are 16 residues in the CDR3. Here the CDR3 DNA reads TGTGCCAGCAGTGACGTCCTAAAGGGGCCGGGGGACGAGCAGTACTTC. This gives the protein CASSDVLKGPGDEQYF.

The chain carries TRBV15 and TRBJ2-3; tentatively, D is TRBD2 (7 bases). This CDR3 is built from 15 residues. Germline loops: CDR1 LNHNV, CDR2 YYDKDF (reference sequence). The V gene lost 7 bases and the J gene lost 1 base, with 15 bases spanning the gap. CDR3 DNA: TGTGCCACCACCAGGGGAGGGGTAGGCACAGATACGCAGTATTTT. Translation gives CATTRGGVGTDTQYF.

CDR3 amino acids: CASSLNGGASGISETQYF. The CDR3 nucleotides read TGTGCCAGCAGCTTAAATGGGGGGGCTAGCGGGATATCGGAGACCCAGTACTTC. The rearrangement joins TRBV11-2 to TRBJ2-5; 9 bases line up with TRBD2. V trimming: 2 bases; J trimming: 5 bases; junction bases outside the gene matches: 15. The CDR3 is 18 amino acids. Germline V gene data show CDR1 as SGHAT and CDR2 as FQNNGV.

This clone has just one count. The V gene is TRBV15, the J gene TRBJ2-1; D tentatively fits TRBD1 or TRBD2 (5 bases each). Trimming took 7 bases from V and 4 from J, leaving 14 bases between them. Germline V gene lookup returns CDR1 LNHNV and CDR2 YYDKDF (reference sequence). The CDR3 has 14 residues. As DNA, the CDR3 is TGTGCCACCACTGGGGGTAGAGAGTACAATGAGCAGTTCTTC. Translated, it gives CATTGGREYNEQFF.